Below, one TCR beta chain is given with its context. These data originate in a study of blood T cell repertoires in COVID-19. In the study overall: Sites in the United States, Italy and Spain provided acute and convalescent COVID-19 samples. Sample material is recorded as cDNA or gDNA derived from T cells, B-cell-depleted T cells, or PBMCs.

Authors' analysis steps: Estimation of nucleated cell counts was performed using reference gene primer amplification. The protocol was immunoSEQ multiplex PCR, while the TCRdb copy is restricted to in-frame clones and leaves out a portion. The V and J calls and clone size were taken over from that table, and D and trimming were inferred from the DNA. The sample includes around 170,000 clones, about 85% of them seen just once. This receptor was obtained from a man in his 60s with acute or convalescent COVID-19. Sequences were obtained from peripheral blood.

CDR3 in amino acids: CASTGDRVNEKLFF. The CDR3 bases are TGTGCCAGTACGGGGGACAGGGTGAATGAAAAACTGTTTTTT. The chain combines TRBV19 with TRBJ1-4; 9 bases are shared with TRBD1. The CDR3 has 14 residues. CDR1 is LNHDA and CDR2 is SQIVND in the germline V gene (reference sequence). J was trimmed by 5 bases and V by 7 bases; bases with no gene match: 5.